This T cell receptor (beta chain) was sequenced during a study of T cells expressing NK-cell markers. Reprocessing the 5' RACE reads, TCRdb reports a single entry for every CDR3 protein and omits DNA. In total, the table holds over 250,000 distinct CDR3 sequences. The CDR3 loop spans 16 amino acids. Germline assignment: CDR1 MDHEN and CDR2 SYDVKM. Specimen: blood T cells: a sorted CD56 or NKG2C T cell subset, CD4+ or CD8+ T cells, or bulk PBMC T cells (not recorded which). The TCR sequence derives from a woman between 18 and 75 years old in good health. The rearrangement joins TRBV28 to TRBJ2-3; the D call from TCRdb, TRBD1, cannot be confirmed without DNA. The CDR3 sequence is CASSRNRAEGTDTQYF.